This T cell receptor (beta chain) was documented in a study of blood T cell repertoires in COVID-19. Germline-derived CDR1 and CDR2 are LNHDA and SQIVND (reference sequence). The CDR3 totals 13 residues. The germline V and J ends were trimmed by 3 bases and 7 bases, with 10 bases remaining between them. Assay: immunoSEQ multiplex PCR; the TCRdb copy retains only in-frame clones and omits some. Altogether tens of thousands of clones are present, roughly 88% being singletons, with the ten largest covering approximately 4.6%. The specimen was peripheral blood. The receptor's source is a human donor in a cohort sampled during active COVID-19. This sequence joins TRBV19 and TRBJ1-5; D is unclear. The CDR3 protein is CASSMGREQPQHF. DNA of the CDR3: TGTGCCAGTAGTATGGGGAGGGAGCAGCCCCAGCATTTT.